This TCR beta chain appears in the sequencing data of a study of shared clonotypes between healthy human individuals. This clone was counted once. Repertoires were generated with immunoSEQ multiplex PCR, while TCRdb's copy carries only in-frame clones and drops some. The sample includes some 1.1 million clones, about 80% of them seen just once. Unmatched junction bases numbered 11, after V lost 4 bases and J lost 3 bases. The germline CDR1 and CDR2 sequences are SNHLY and FYNNEI. The CDR3 totals 17 residues. The chain uses TRBV2 and TRBJ1-3, with 8 bases identical to TRBD1. The origin of this receptor is a man younger than 30 in good health. Some clones in this sample may be carry-over from other donors' samples. Sequenced: memory CD4+ T cells from PBMCs. Stated subset: CD45RA-negative fraction. CDR3 in amino acids: CASSVQGVSAIGNTIYF. Here the CDR3 DNA reads TGTGCCAGCAGTGTACAGGGGGTCAGCGCGATTGGAAACACCATATATTTT.